This T cell receptor beta chain is from a study of identical twins. TCRdb used MiXCR to reprocess the 5' RACE reads, holding one entry per CDR3 protein. The sample shows roughly 690,000 distinct CDR3 sequences, over 20% of them seen only once. This same sample was also part of a study on T cells expressing NK-cell markers.

Source material: PBMCs. The receptor comes from a woman younger than 35 in good health.

The CDR3 loop is CASSLPGLSVEQYF. The CDR3 DNA reads as TGTGCCAGCAGCCTTCCCGGTCTTTCCGTCGAGCAGTACTTC. This chain joins TRBV11-1 and TRBJ2-7; D is uncertain. Trimming removed 5 bases at V and 6 bases at J, with 17 bases between. CDR3 length equals 14 residues. CDR1 and CDR2 from the germline V gene are SGHAT and FQDESV (reference sequence).